This TCR beta chain was profiled in a study of regulatory T cells in long-lasting Graves disease. Time point noted: newly diagnosed GD, antithyroid drugs for less than 3 months. After RNA was extracted from PBMCs, the TCR library was made from it. CDR3 regions were amplified by Arm-PCR using iRepertoire HTBI primers to build TCR beta libraries. MiXCR, applied by TCRdb to the multiplex PCR reads, yields one record per CDR3 protein. The table lists 620,000 or so distinct CDR3 sequences, roughly 15% of them singletons. J lost 1 base, V lost 5 bases, and 2 bases had no gene match. The CDR3 has 15 residues. Germline V gives CDR1 SEHNR, CDR2 FQNEAQ (reference sequence). These data were also filed under a second study, of T cells in Graves' hyperthyroidism and ophthalmopathy.

The sample was peripheral blood mononuclear cells (PBMCs), taken at new diagnosis, from a patient treated with antithyroid drugs. The clonotype originates from a woman younger than 45 with Graves disease. This chain joins TRBV7-9 and TRBJ2-1; 10 nucleotides align to TRBD1. The CDR3 protein is CASSRQGASYNEQFF. As DNA, the CDR3 is TGTGCCAGCAGCAGACAGGGGGCTTCCTACAATGAGCAGTTCTTC.